This T cell receptor beta chain stems from a study of blood T cell repertoires in COVID-19. On the study more broadly: Donors in the United States, Italy and Spain gave samples during acute or convalescent COVID-19. The cDNA or gDNA used as material had been derived from T cells, B-cell-depleted T cells, or PBMCs.

Per the study methods: How many nucleated cells were present was estimated from reference gene primer amplification. The data were produced by immunoSEQ multiplex PCR, yet TCRdb's version contains in-frame clones alone and is incomplete. From that table come the V and J calls and clone size; the DNA was used to work out D and trimming. The sample contains about 58,000 clones, approximately 90% of which appear only once. V dropped 0 bases and J dropped 7; count of bases not matched to a gene: 23. The CDR3 has 21 amino acids. Germline V CDR1 and CDR2: SQVTM, ANQGSEA. Input material: peripheral blood. This receptor was identified in a woman aged 60 to 75 with active COVID-19. This sequence joins TRBV29-1 and TRBJ2-1; 11 bases fit TRBD1. The CDR3 DNA reads TGCAGCGTTGAAGAAGCTAGGCTAGGACAGGGGGCGGGGGGCCCTCGGAATGAGCAGTTCTTC. It translates to CSVEEARLGQGAGGPRNEQFF.